The TCR beta chain under discussion was sequenced for a study of vaccination effects on CD4 cells after COVID-19. V was trimmed by 4 bases and J by 2 bases, leaving 5 bases between them. This CDR3 comprises 12 residues. Germline V gene data show CDR1 as MNHEY and CDR2 as SVGEGT. Before any sequencing was done, the ViraFEST assay used viral peptide pools to expand antigen-specific CD4+ T cells. It was after more than 8 days of culture that CD4+ T cells were isolated. Each vaccine recipient was nucleocapsid antibody negative and had no prior SARS-CoV-2 infection. At days 3 and 7, half of the medium was exchanged for IL-2 medium. Measured with immunoSEQ multiplex PCR; TCRdb has only the in-frame clones, and not every one. The sample contains about 63,000 clones, over 70% of which appear only once. Regarding this clone: No antigen is known for it.

The chain employs TRBV6-2 or TRBV6-3 and TRBJ2-5; the D is unclear. The receptor comes from a human donor who received a COVID-19 vaccine. Specimen: CD4+ T cells from PBMCs cultured with HCoV-OC43 spike peptides, collected before COVID-19 vaccination. Described subset: HCoV-OC43 spike overlapping peptide pool stimulation. CDR3 in DNA: TGTGCCAGCAGTTGGGGTCAAGAGACCCAGTACTTC. It codes for CASSWGQETQYF.